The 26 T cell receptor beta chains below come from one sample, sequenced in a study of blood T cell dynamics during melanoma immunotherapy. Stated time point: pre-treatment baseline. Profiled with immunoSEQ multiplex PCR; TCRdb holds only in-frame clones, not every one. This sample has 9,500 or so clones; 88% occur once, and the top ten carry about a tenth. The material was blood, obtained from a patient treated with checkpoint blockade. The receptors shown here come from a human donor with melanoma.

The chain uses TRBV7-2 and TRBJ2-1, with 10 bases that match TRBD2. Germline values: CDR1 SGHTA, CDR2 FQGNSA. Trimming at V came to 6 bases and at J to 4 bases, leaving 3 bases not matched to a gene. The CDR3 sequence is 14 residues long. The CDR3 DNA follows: TGTGCCAGCAGGCCGGGACTAGCGTACAATGAGCAGTTCTTC. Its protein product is CASRPGLAYNEQFF.

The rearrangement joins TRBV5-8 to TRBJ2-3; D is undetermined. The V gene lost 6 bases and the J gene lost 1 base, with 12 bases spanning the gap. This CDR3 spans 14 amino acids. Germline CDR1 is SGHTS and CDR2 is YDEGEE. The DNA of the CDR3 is TGTGCCAGCAAGACACTGGCGGGCACAGATACGCAGTATTTT. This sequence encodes CASKTLAGTDTQYF. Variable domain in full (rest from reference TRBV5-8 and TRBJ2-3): EAGVTQSPTHLIKTRGQQATLRCSPISGHTSVYWYQQALGLGLQFLLWYDEGEERNRGNFPPRFSGRQFPNYSSELNVNALELEDSALYLCASKTLAGTDTQYFGPGTRLTVL.

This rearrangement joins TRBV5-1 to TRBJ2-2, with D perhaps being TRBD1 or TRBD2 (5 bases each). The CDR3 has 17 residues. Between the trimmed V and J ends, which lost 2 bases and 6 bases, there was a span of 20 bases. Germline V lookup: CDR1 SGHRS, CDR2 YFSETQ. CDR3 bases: TGCGCCAGCAGCTTAGTTCCCGGGACCCGTCCTGCCGGGGAGCTGTTTTTT. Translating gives CASSLVPGTRPAGELFF.

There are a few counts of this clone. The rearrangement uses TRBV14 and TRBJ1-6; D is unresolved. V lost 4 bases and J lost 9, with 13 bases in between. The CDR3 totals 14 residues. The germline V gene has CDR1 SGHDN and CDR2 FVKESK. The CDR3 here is CASSLLLAASPLHF. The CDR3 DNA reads TGTGCCAGCAGCCTCCTCCTCGCGGCTTCACCCCTCCACTTT.

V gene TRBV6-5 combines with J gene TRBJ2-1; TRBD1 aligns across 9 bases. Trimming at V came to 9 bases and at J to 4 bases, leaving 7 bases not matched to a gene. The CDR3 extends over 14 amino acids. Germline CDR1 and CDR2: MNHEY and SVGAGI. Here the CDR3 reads CASLPGTGYNEQFF. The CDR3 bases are TGTGCCAGTCTCCCGGGGACAGGGTACAATGAGCAGTTCTTC.

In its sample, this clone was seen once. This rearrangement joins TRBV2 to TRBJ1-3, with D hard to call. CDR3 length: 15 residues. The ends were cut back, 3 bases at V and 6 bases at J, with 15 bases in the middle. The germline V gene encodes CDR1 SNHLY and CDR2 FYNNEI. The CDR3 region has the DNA TGTGCCAGCAGTGAGATGGGAGTAGCGACAAACACCATATATTTT. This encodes CASSEMGVATNTIYF.

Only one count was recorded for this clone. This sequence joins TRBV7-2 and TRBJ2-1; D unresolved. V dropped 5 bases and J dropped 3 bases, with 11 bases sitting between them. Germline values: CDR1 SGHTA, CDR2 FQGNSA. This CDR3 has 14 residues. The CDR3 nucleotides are TGTGCCAGCAGCGTAGAAACTCGCTACAATGAGCAGTTCTTC. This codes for CASSVETRYNEQFF.

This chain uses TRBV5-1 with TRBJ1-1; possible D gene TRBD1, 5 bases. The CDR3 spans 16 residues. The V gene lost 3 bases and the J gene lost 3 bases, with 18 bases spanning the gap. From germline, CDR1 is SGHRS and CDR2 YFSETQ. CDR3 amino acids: CASSSLGQGLDTEAFF. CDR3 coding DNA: TGCGCCAGCAGCTCACTAGGGCAGGGCCTGGACACTGAAGCTTTCTTT.

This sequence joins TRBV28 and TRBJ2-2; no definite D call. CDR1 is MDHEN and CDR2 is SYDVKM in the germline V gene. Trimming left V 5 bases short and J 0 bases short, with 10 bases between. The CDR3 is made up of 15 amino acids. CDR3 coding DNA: TGTGCCAGCAGTCCCGCCGTGACGAACACCGGGGAGCTGTTTTTT. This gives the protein CASSPAVTNTGELFF.

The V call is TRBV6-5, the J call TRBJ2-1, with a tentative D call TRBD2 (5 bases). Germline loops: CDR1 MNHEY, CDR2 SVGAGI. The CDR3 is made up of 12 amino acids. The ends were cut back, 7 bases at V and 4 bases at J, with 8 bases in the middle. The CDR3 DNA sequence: TGTGCCAGCAAAACGGGGTACAATGAGCAGTTCTTC. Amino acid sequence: CASKTGYNEQFF.

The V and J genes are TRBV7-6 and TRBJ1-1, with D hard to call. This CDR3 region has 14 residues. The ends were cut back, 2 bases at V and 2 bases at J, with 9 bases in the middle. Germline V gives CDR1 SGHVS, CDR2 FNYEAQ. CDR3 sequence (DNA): TGTGCCAGCAGCTTATTCGAGGGAAACACTGAAGCTTTCTTT. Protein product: CASSLFEGNTEAFF.

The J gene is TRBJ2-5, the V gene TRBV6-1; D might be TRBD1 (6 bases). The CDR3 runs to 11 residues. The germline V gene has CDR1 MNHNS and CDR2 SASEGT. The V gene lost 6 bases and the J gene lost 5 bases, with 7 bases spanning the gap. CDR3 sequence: CASSTGETQYF. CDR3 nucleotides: TGTGCCAGCAGCACAGGGGAGACCCAGTACTTC.

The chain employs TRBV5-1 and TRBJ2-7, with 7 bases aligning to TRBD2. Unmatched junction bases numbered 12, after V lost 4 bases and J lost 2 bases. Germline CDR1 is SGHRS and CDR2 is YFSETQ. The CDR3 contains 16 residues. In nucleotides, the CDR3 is TGCGCCAGCAGCGGGGGTAGCGGGCACGTTACCTACGAGCAGTACTTC. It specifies CASSGGSGHVTYEQYF.

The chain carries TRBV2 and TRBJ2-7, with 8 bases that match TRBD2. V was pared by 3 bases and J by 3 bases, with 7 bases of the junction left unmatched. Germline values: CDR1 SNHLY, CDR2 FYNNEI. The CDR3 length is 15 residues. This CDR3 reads CASSDLVLADYEQYF. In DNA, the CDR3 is TGTGCCAGCAGTGATCTAGTACTAGCGGACTACGAGCAGTACTTC.

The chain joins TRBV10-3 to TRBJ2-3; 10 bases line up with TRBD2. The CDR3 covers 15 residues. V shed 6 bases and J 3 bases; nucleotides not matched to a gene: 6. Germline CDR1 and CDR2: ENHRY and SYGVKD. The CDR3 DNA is TGTGCCATCAGGCCAGCGGGGGGGACGACAGATACGCAGTATTTT. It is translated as CAIRPAGGTTDTQYF.

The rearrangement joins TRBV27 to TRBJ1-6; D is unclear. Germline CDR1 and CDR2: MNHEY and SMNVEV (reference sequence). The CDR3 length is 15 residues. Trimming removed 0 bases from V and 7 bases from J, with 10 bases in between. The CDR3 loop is CASSLSWQTNSPLHF. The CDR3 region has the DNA TGTGCCAGCAGTTTATCCTGGCAGACCAATTCACCCCTCCACTTT.

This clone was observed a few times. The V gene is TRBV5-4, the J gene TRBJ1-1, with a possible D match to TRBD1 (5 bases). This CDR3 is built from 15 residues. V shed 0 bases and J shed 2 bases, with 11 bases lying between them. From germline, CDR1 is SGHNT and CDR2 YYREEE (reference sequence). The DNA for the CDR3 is TGTGCCAGCAGCTTGGGAGGGACTCTTAACACTGAAGCTTTCTTT. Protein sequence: CASSLGGTLNTEAFF.

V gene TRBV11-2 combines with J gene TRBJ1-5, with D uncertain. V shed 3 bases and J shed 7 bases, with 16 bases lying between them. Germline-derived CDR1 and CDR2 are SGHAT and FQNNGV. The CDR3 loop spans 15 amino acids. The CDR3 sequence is CASSFNGIVGQPQHF. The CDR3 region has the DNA TGTGCCAGCAGCTTCAACGGCATTGTTGGGCAGCCCCAGCATTTT.

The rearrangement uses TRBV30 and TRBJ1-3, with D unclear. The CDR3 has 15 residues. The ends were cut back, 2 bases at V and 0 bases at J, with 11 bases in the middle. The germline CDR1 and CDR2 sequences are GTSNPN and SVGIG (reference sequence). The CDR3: CAWSFRASSGNTIYF. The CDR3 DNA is TGTGCCTGGAGTTTTAGGGCCAGCTCTGGAAACACCATATATTTT.

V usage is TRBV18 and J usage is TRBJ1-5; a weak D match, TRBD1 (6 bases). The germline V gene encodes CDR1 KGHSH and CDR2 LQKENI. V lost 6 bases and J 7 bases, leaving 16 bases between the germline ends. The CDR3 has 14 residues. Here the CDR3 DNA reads TGTGCCAGCTCGGAACAGGGATCGTGGCAGCCCCAGCATTTT. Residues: CASSEQGSWQPQHF.

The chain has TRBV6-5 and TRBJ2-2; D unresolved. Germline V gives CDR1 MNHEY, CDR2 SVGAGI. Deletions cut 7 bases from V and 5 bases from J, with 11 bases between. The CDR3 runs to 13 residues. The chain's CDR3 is CASNMKATGELFF. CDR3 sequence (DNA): TGTGCCAGCAATATGAAAGCAACCGGGGAGCTGTTTTTT.

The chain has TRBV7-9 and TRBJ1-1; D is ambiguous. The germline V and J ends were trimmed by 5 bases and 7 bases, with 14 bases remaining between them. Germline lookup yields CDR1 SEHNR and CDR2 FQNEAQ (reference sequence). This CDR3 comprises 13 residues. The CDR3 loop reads CASSLISTNEAFF. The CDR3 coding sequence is TGTGCCAGCAGCCTCATTTCCACAAATGAAGCTTTCTTT.

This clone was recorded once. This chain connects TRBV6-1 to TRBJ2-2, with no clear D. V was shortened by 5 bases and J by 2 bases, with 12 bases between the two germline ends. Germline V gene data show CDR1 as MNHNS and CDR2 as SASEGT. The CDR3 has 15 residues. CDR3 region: CASSMVGLNTGELFF. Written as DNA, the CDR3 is TGTGCCAGCAGTATGGTGGGGTTAAACACCGGGGAGCTGTTTTTT.

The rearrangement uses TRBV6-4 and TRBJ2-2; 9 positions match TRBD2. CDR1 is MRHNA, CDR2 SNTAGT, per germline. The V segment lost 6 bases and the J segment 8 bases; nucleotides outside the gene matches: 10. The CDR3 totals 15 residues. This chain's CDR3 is CASSLQAGGGGELFF. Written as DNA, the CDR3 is TGTGCCAGCAGCCTCCAAGCGGGAGGTGGAGGGGAGCTGTTTTTT.

CDR3 sequence reads: CASSPQGARNYGYTF. The CDR3 DNA sequence: TGTGCCAGCAGTCCACAGGGGGCTCGCAACTATGGCTACACCTTC. The gene calls are TRBV6-5 and TRBJ1-2, with 9 positions matching TRBD1. Germline assignment: CDR1 MNHEY and CDR2 SVGAGI. There are 15 residues in the CDR3. After removal of 5 bases from V and 2 bases from J, the junction contained 6 bases not matched to a gene.

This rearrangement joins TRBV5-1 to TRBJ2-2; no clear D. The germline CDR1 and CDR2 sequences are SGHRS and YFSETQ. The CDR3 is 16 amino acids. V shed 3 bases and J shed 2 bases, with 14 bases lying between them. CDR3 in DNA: TGCGCCAGCAGCTCCACACCCGGATTCAACACCGGGGAGCTGTTTTTT. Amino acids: CASSSTPGFNTGELFF.